Below are 25 T cell receptor beta chains sequenced from a single sample in a study of blood T cells in healthy people across ages. Then a second PCR, running about 7 to 11 cycles, was carried out with a sample-barcoded 5' primer and a J-beta primer mix. TCRdb passed the 5' RACE reads through MiXCR, listing each CDR3 protein once. The sample lists around 900,000 distinct CDR3 sequences, just over 50% occurring once. The sample consisted of blood. The receptors come from an older woman in good health.

The chain uses TRBV28 and TRBJ1-2; 7 nucleotides line up with TRBD1. The V segment lost 10 bases and the J segment 4 bases; nucleotides outside the gene matches: 12. This CDR3 has 14 residues. Germline assignment: CDR1 MDHEN and CDR2 SYDVKM. The CDR3 reads CATRGGEASYGYTF. For the CDR3, the DNA is TGTGCCACCAGGGGGGGGGAGGCCTCCTATGGCTACACCTTC.

The chain employs TRBV28 and TRBJ2-5, with 9 positions matching TRBD1. The J call may be incorrect, as the DNA end agrees better with TRBJ2-7. The germline gives CDR1 MDHEN, CDR2 SYDVKM. This CDR3 spans 15 amino acids. In nucleotides, the CDR3 is TGTGCCAGCAGACCTAGAGGGACAGGGAGCAACGAGCAGTACTTC. Its translation: CASRPRGTGSNEQYF.

This clonotype was seen more than once but under ten times. The gene calls are TRBV10-3 and TRBJ1-1; TRBD1 aligns across 9 bases. The CDR3 is made up of 13 amino acids. With 6 bases clipped from V and 4 bases from J, the junction kept 3 bases outside the gene matches. Germline V CDR1 and CDR2: ENHRY, SYGVKD. CDR3 nucleotide sequence: TGTGCCATCAGGGACAGGGGAAGCACTGAAGCTTTCTTT. Residues: CAIRDRGSTEAFF.

This clonotype was detected many times. The rearrangement joins TRBV29-1 to TRBJ2-7, with D unclear. Trimming left V 4 bases short and J 7 bases short, with 8 bases between. CDR1 and CDR2 (germline): SQVTM, ANQGSEA. This CDR3 contains 10 residues. The CDR3 DNA is TGCAGCGTTGTAGGGCGAGAGCAGTACTTC. Its protein product is CSVVGREQYF.

This clonotype was seen a handful of times. The chain has TRBV27 and TRBJ1-1, with no clear D. CDR3 length equals 14 residues. V was shortened by 7 bases and J by 2 bases, with 14 bases between the two germline ends. Germline assignment: CDR1 MNHEY and CDR2 SMNVEV (reference sequence). The CDR3 DNA follows: TGTGCCAGCATGGTGGGCCGGCGAAACACTGAAGCTTTCTTT. As protein: CASMVGRRNTEAFF.

The V gene is TRBV20-1, the J gene TRBJ1-5, with D perhaps matching TRBD1 (5 bases). Between the trimmed V and J ends, which lost 4 bases and 9 bases, there was a span of 19 bases. Germline-derived CDR1 and CDR2 are DFQATT and SNEGSKA (reference sequence). This CDR3 spans 14 amino acids. The CDR3, as DNA: TGCAGTGCTAAGGACACGATGGGATATAGGCCCCAGCATTTT. This codes for CSAKDTMGYRPQHF.

The table lists this clonotype with a few counts. This chain uses TRBV7-2 with TRBJ2-4; D may be TRBD2 (5 bases). The CDR3 extends over 19 amino acids. The germline CDR1 and CDR2 sequences are SGHTA and FQGNSA. V was shortened by 2 bases and J by 0 bases, with 20 bases between the two germline ends. The CDR3: CASSLIPDLAPIAKNIQYF. Here the CDR3 DNA reads TGTGCCAGCAGCTTAATCCCCGACTTAGCGCCGATAGCCAAAAACATTCAGTACTTC.

This clonotype came up a few times. CDR3 region: CASREPGQRETQYF. In DNA form, the CDR3 reads TGTGCCAGCAGGGAACCGGGTCAGAGGGAGACCCAGTACTTC. J is TRBJ2-5 and V is TRBV7-2; D unresolved. With 6 bases removed from V and 5 bases from J, the gap between germline ends came to 16 bases. The germline V gene encodes CDR1 SGHTA and CDR2 FQGNSA. The CDR3 extends over 14 amino acids. The variable domain in full, completed from reference TRBV7-2 and TRBJ2-5, reads GAGVSQSPSNKVTEKGKDVELRCDPISGHTALYWYRQSLGQGLEFLIYFQGNSAPDKSGLPSDRFSAERTGGSVSTLTIQRTQQEDSAVYLCASREPGQRETQYFGPGTRLLVL.

V usage is TRBV9 and J usage is TRBJ2-3, with TRBD1 as a possible D gene (6 bases). This CDR3 contains 14 residues. CDR1 is SGDLS and CDR2 is YYNGEE in the germline V gene. V lost 4 bases, J lost 2 bases, and 11 bases lay in between. Here the CDR3 reads CASSPGQHTDTQYF. DNA of the CDR3: TGTGCCAGCAGCCCCGGACAGCACACAGATACGCAGTATTTT.

The gene calls are TRBV27 and TRBJ2-5, with 10 positions matching TRBD2. The CDR3 is made up of 17 amino acids. The V gene's germline CDR1 is MNHEY and CDR2 SMNVEV (reference sequence). J gave up 11 bases and V 2 bases, and 17 bases lay outside the gene matches. The CDR3 DNA is TGTGCCAGCAGTTTAAGCGGGAGGGCCGGGACCTACAATGAGCAGTACTTC. Translation: CASSLSGRAGTYNEQYF.

The chain uses TRBV14 and TRBJ2-1; the match to TRBD2 covers 10 bases. Germline values: CDR1 SGHDN, CDR2 FVKESK. Unmatched junction bases numbered 11, after V lost 4 bases and J lost 8 bases. This CDR3 is built from 16 residues. CDR3 residues: CASSPLSGRAGDEQFF. The CDR3, as DNA: TGTGCCAGCAGCCCCCTAAGCGGGAGGGCCGGCGATGAGCAGTTCTTC.

This clonotype has a handful of counts. The J gene is TRBJ2-1, the V gene TRBV7-9; D uncertain. V gave up 3 bases and J gave up 0 bases, with 12 bases separating them. CDR1 and CDR2 (germline): SEHNR, FQNEAQ (reference sequence). The CDR3 covers 16 residues. The CDR3 sequence is CASSFSGLSSYNEQFF. CDR3 DNA: TGTGCCAGCAGCTTCTCGGGCCTTAGCTCCTACAATGAGCAGTTCTTC.

The chain combines TRBV20-1 with TRBJ2-3; weak D call: TRBD2 (5 bases). Trimming left V 2 bases short and J 2 bases short, with 11 bases between. Germline V lookup: CDR1 DFQATT, CDR2 SNEGSKA (reference sequence). The CDR3 contains 14 residues. In nucleotides, the CDR3 is TGCAGTGCTAGAAGACTAACTAACACAGATACGCAGTATTTT. Its protein product is CSARRLTNTDTQYF.

The count of this clonotype is one. The chain has TRBV29-1 and TRBJ2-1; 7 bases are a match to TRBD2. Trimming at V came to 2 bases and at J to 9 bases, leaving 13 bases not matched to a gene. The CDR3 spans 15 residues. CDR1 SQVTM and CDR2 ANQGSEA come from the germline V gene. CDR3 loop: CSVEKAAGLDGEQFF. Here the CDR3 DNA reads TGCAGCGTTGAAAAAGCCGCCGGACTAGACGGTGAGCAGTTCTTC.

The CDR3 DNA follows: TGTGCCAGCAGCGTGGACAGCAGACTCTCTTACGAGCAGTACTTC. Translation gives CASSVDSRLSYEQYF. This chain joins TRBV7-6 and TRBJ2-7; D may be TRBD1 (6 bases). Trimming shortened V by 5 bases and J by 4 bases, and 18 bases separated the two germline ends. The CDR3 runs 15 residues. Germline CDR1 SGHVS, CDR2 FNYEAQ.

This clonotype appeared once. This may arise from a read error, as a much more abundant clone is one base away. The CDR3 sequence: CSVVQHEEAQYF. The DNA for the CDR3 is TGCAGCGTTGTCCAGCACGAAGAGGCCCAGTACTTC. The rearrangement joins TRBV29-1 to TRBJ2-7; no firm D call. Trimming left V 4 bases short and J 10 bases short, with 17 bases between. Per the germline V gene, CDR1 is SQVTM and CDR2 is ANQGSEA. The CDR3 has 12 residues.

The rearrangement uses TRBV15 and TRBJ2-4; D is ambiguous. The germline V gene encodes CDR1 LNHNV and CDR2 YYDKDF (reference sequence). There are 15 residues in the CDR3. V was trimmed by 5 bases and J by 1 base, leaving 12 bases between them. The DNA of the CDR3 is TGTGCCACCAGCGTCGCATTCGGGGCCAAAAACATTCAGTACTTC. This sequence encodes CATSVAFGAKNIQYF.

V gene TRBV12-3 or TRBV12-4 combines with J gene TRBJ2-7, with 9 bases fitting TRBD1. CDR3 length: 17 residues. After removal of 7 bases from V and 4 bases from J, the junction contained 17 bases not matched to a gene. Here the CDR3 DNA reads TGTGCCAGCACCGCAACAGGGGGCATTTTAGGTGCGTACGAGCAGTACTTC. Residues: CASTATGGILGAYEQYF.

V and J are TRBV9 and TRBJ2-7, with 8 bases matching TRBD1. The CDR3 contains 17 residues. The germline V gene encodes CDR1 SGDLS and CDR2 YYNGEE. Unmatched junction bases numbered 13, after V lost 3 bases and J lost 2 bases. In DNA form, the CDR3 reads TGTGCCAGCAGCGGTTGGCAACCGGACAGGGCCACCTACGAGCAGTACTTC. It encodes CASSGWQPDRATYEQYF.

Details on this clonotype: One end of the junction does not line up with germline, which may come from a read error. The chain recombines TRBV18 with TRBJ2-5, with TRBD2 matching over 7 bases. The CDR3 sequence is 14 residues long. Per the germline V gene, CDR1 is KGHSH and CDR2 is LQKENI. CDR3 amino acids: CASSPRGLQETQYF. The CDR3 DNA reads as TGTGCCAGCTCGCCACGGGGACTACAAGAGACCCAGTACTTC.

The chain carries TRBV6-1 and TRBJ2-1; 9 bases match TRBD2. After removal of 3 bases from V and 3 bases from J, the junction contained 6 bases not matched to a gene. CDR1 and CDR2 (germline): MNHNS, SASEGT. The CDR3 runs to 16 residues. In DNA, the CDR3 is TGTGCCAGCAGTGAGGAGACTAGCGGTAGCTACAATGAGCAGTTCTTC. Translating it yields CASSEETSGSYNEQFF.

This clonotype was seen a few times. The chain recombines TRBV6-5 with TRBJ1-5; 7 nucleotides agree with TRBD1. This CDR3 is built from 14 residues. Germline V CDR1 and CDR2: MNHEY, SVGAGI. Trimming cost V 6 bases and J 7 bases; bases outside gene matches: 9. CDR3 DNA: TGTGCCAGCAGGCCGACAGGGCTCCGCCAGCCCCAGCATTTT. This encodes CASRPTGLRQPQHF.

The chain uses TRBV2 and TRBJ2-4; no reliable D call. Germline values: CDR1 SNHLY, CDR2 FYNNEI. There are 15 residues in the CDR3. V was pared by 4 bases and J by 5 bases, with 15 bases between. The CDR3 DNA reads as TGTGCCAGCAGTGTTAATATTCTCAGTGAAAACATTCAGTACTTC. It is translated as CASSVNILSENIQYF.

The chain carries TRBV4-3 and TRBJ1-2, with 9 bases fitting TRBD1. V shed 6 bases, J shed 4 bases, and the junction held 9 bases outside the gene matches. The CDR3 has 15 amino acids. CDR1 is LGHNA and CDR2 is YSLEER in the germline V gene. The CDR3 loop is CASSPRTGARYGYTF. The CDR3 bases are TGCGCCAGCAGTCCCAGGACAGGGGCCCGCTATGGCTACACCTTC.

The chain has TRBV5-1 and TRBJ2-1, with 7 bases matching TRBD1. This CDR3 spans 15 amino acids. Trimming cost V 2 bases and J 7 bases; bases outside gene matches: 9. Germline V gene sequence: CDR1 SGHRS, CDR2 YFSETQ. Here the CDR3 reads CASSFKGAAVNEQFF. In DNA, the CDR3 is TGCGCCAGCAGCTTTAAGGGGGCGGCGGTTAATGAGCAGTTCTTC. Combining the CDR3 with reference TRBV5-1 and TRBJ2-1 gives the whole variable domain KAGVTQTPRYLIKTRGQQVTLSCSPISGHRSVSWYQQTPGQGLQFLFEYFSETQRNKGNFPGRFSGRQFSNSRSEMNVSTLELGDSALYLCASSFKGAAVNEQFFGPGTRLTVL.